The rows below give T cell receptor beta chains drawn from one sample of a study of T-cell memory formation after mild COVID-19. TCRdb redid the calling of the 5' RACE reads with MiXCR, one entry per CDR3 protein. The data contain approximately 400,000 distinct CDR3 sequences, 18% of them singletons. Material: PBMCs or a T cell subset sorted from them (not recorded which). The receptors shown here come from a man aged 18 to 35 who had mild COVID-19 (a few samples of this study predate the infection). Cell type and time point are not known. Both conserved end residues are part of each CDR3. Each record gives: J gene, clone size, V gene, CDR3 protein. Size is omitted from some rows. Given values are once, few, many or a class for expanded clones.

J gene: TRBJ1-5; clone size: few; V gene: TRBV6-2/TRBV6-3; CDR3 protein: CASSEHGQGVWNQPQHF
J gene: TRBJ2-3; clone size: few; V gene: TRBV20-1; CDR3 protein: CSARPPTTSTDTQYF
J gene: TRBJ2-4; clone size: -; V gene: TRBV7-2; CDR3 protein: CASSSGGMGYIQYF
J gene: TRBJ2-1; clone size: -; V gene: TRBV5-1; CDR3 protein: CASSLAPGANNEQFF
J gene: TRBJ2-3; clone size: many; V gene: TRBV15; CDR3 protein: CATSRDRVDTQYF
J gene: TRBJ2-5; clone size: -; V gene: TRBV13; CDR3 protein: CASSLGPRGGETQYF
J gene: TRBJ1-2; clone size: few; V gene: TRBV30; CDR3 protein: CAWSVIQRRVSYTF
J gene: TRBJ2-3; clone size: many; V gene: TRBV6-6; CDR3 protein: CASRRDPPDTQYF
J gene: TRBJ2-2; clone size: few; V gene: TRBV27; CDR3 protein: CASRGADTGELFF
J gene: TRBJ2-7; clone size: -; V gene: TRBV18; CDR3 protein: CASSHRDRSSYEQYF
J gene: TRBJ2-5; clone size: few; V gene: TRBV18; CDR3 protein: CASSLTGQKETQYF
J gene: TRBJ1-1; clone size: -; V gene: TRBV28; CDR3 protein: CASSYPGLGLTFF
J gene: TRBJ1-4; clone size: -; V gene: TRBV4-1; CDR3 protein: CASSRRLLDGNEKLFF
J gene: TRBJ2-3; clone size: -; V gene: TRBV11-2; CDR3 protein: CASSLLLATDTQYF
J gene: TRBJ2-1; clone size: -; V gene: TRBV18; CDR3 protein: CASSPIGGDRNEQFF
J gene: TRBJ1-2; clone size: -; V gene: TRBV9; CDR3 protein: CASSGRSGLGNYGYTF
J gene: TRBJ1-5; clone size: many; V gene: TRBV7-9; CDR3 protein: CASSFSDQPQHF
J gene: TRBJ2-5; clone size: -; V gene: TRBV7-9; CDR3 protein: CASVTSGNQETQYF